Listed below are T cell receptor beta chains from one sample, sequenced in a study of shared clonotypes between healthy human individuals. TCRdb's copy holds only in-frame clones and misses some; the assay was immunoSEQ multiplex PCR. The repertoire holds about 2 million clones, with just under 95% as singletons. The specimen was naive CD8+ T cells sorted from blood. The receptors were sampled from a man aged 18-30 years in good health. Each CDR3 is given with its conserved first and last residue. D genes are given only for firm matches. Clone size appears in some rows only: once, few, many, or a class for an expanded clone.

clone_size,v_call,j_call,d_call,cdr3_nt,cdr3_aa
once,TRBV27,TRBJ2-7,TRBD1,TGTGCCAGCAGTTTAACAGGGGCGCTTTCCGAGCAGTACTTC,CASSLTGALSEQYF
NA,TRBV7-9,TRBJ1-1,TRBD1,TGTGCCAGCAGCTTAGCGGCAGGGGGATTCACTGAAGCTTTCTTT,CASSLAAGGFTEAFF
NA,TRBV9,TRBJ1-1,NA,TGTGCCAGCAGCGTTTCGGGTGAACCGGGCCTCCCCAACACTGAAGCTTTCTTT,CASSVSGEPGLPNTEAFF
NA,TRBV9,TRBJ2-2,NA,TGTGCCAGCAGCCTAGCAGACACCGGGGAGCTGTTTTTT,CASSLADTGELFF
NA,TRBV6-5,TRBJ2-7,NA,TGTGCCAGCAGTTACTCAGAATCTGCGGGCGAGCAGTACTTC,CASSYSESAGEQYF
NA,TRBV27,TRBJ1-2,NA,TGTGCCAGCAGTTTAAATTCAGGAAACTATGGCTACACCTTC,CASSLNSGNYGYTF
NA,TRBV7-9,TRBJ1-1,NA,TGTGCCAGCAGCTTAGCCTGGAACACTGAAGCTTTCTTT,CASSLAWNTEAFF
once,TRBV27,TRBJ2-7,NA,TGTGCCAGCAGTCACCAGGGTCCCTCCTACGAGCAGTACTTC,CASSHQGPSYEQYF
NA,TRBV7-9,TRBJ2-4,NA,TGTGCCAGCAGCTTAGTCTTTGTGGGCGGAGGAAGGGGGAACATTCAGTACTTC,CASSLVFVGGGRGNIQYF
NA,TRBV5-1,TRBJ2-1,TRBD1,TGCGCCAGCAGGGGGACAGGGGGCGGGAATGAGCAGTTCTTC,CASRGTGGGNEQFF
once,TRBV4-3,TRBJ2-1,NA,TGCGCCAGCAGCCCGCTCGGGGTGAGCAATGAGCAGTTCTTC,CASSPLGVSNEQFF
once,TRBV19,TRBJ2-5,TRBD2,TGTGCCAGTAGTACCCGGGGAGGGTGGAAGGAGACCCAGTACTTC,CASSTRGGWKETQYF
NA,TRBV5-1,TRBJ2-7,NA,TGCGCCAGCAGCTTGGAGGACCGTTCCTACGAGCAGTACTTC,CASSLEDRSYEQYF
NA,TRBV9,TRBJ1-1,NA,TGTGCCAGCAGCGTGGGTACCGGGAACACTGAAGCTTTCTTT,CASSVGTGNTEAFF
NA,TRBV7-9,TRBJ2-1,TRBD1,TGTGCCAGCAGCAGATGGACAGGGCAGGACAATGAGCAGTTCTTC,CASSRWTGQDNEQFF
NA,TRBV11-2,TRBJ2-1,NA,TGTGCCAGCAGCTTAGTTAAGCTACAGCAGTTCTTC,CASSLVKLQQFF
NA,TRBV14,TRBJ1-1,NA,TGTGCCAGCAGCCATACCATCCTCCCCAAGAACACTGAAGCTTTCTTT,CASSHTILPKNTEAFF
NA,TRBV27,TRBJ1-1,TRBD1,TGTGCCAGCAGTTTTAACAGGGGCACTGAAGCTTTCTTT,CASSFNRGTEAFF
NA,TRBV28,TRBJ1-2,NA,TGTGCCAGCACCCTCAGGTATCAGGATTCTAACTATGGCTACACCTTC,CASTLRYQDSNYGYTF
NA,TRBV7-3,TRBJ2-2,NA,TGTGCCAGCAGCTTAGGGTCAGTGGGGGCCTCCTTGGGAACCGGGGAGCTGTTTTTT,CASSLGSVGASLGTGELFF
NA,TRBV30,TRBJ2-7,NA,TGTGCCTGGAGTGTAGGGCCTCAGCTTGCCTACGAGCAGTACTTC,CAWSVGPQLAYEQYF
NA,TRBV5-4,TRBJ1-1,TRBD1,TGTGCCAGCAGCGATTATACAGGGGGCGATACATCCGCTTTCTTT,CASSDYTGGDTSAFF
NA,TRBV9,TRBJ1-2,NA,TGTGCCAGCAGCGTACTGCTAACTGGGGGCTACACCTTC,CASSVLLTGGYTF
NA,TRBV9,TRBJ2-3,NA,TGTGCCAGCAGCGTAGAGGGGGGCACCGATACGCAGTATTTT,CASSVEGGTDTQYF
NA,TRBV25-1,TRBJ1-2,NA,TGTGCCAGCAGCCCTAGGACTAACTATGGCTACACCTTC,CASSPRTNYGYTF
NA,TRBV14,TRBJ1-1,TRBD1,TGTGCCAGCAGCCAAGAACGACAGGGGGACACTGAAGCTTTCTTT,CASSQERQGDTEAFF
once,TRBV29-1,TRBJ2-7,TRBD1,TGCAGCGTGGAACAGGGGCCCTACGAGCAGTACTTC,CSVEQGPYEQYF